A single sample gave rise to the 18 T cell receptor beta chains below, sequenced in a study of CD8 T cells in ankylosing spondylitis. TCRdb reanalysed the 5' RACE reads using MiXCR and keeps one entry per CDR3 protein. The data show more than 110,000 distinct CDR3 sequences, with approximately 8.4% seen just once and 6% to 8% held by the top ten. Sequencing was carried out using synovial fluid, either unsorted or a sorted T cell fraction (not recorded which). These receptors were collected from a male donor with ankylosing spondylitis.

The gene calls are TRBV5-1 and TRBJ2-7; 9 positions agree with TRBD1. This CDR3 is built from 14 residues. Germline V CDR1 and CDR2: SGHRS, YFSETQ. Trimming at V came to 6 bases and at J to 2 bases, leaving 6 bases not matched to a gene. The CDR3 sequence: CASTPGTGTYEQYF. The DNA for the CDR3 is TGCGCCAGCACCCCCGGGACAGGGACCTACGAGCAGTACTTC.

This clonotype was observed many times. The genes are TRBV5-1 and TRBJ2-1, with D possibly called TRBD1 or TRBD2 (5 bases each). V was clipped by 3 bases and J by 0 bases, with 10 bases between them. The length of the CDR3 is 15 residues. CDR1 and CDR2 from the germline V gene are SGHRS and YFSETQ. CDR3 bases: TGCGCCAGCAGCTCTACCGGGGCCTCCTACAATGAGCAGTTCTTC. Its translation is CASSSTGASYNEQFF.

The chain combines TRBV5-1 with TRBJ2-7; 9 bases align to TRBD1. Germline assignment: CDR1 SGHRS and CDR2 YFSETQ. J was trimmed by 9 bases and V by 5 bases; bases with no gene match: 9. This CDR3 region has 13 residues. The CDR3 loop is CASSPDRGSRQYF. In DNA form, the CDR3 reads TGCGCCAGCAGTCCCGACAGGGGGTCTCGGCAGTACTTC. The full variable domain, its missing parts supplied by reference TRBV5-1 and TRBJ2-7, is KAGVTQTPRYLIKTRGQQVTLSCSPISGHRSVSWYQQTPGQGLQFLFEYFSETQRNKGNFPGRFSGRQFSNSRSEMNVSTLELGDSALYLCASSPDRGSRQYFGPGTRLTVT.

This chain uses TRBV7-2 with TRBJ2-3, with TRBD2 matching 10 bases. With V trimmed by 4 bases and J by 0 bases, 1 base remained unmatched. The CDR3 totals 15 residues. Germline V gene lookup returns CDR1 SGHTA and CDR2 FQGNSA. The CDR3 protein is CASSSSGGSTDTQYF. CDR3 bases: TGTGCCAGCAGCTCTAGCGGGGGTAGCACAGATACGCAGTATTTT.

The rearrangement uses TRBV18 and TRBJ1-1; 7 bases agree with TRBD1. Germline CDR1 reads KGHSH; CDR2 reads LQKENI. V trimming: 5 bases; J trimming: 4 bases; junction bases outside the gene matches: 7. The CDR3 consists of 14 residues. Here the CDR3 DNA reads TGTGCCAGCTCAGTGACAGGGTACGGCACTGAAGCTTTCTTT. It translates to CASSVTGYGTEAFF.

The rearrangement links TRBV5-1 to TRBJ2-5, with D possibly matching TRBD1 (6 bases). The germline gives CDR1 SGHRS, CDR2 YFSETQ. This CDR3 region has 16 residues. V shed 0 bases and J shed 4 bases, with 16 bases lying between them. The CDR3: CASSLAAGAAPETQYF. CDR3 nucleotides: TGCGCCAGCAGCTTGGCCGCAGGGGCGGCCCCAGAGACCCAGTACTTC.

This clonotype was seen more than once but under ten times. The chain employs TRBV7-2 and TRBJ2-7, with 8 nucleotides matching TRBD1. Germline CDR1 reads SGHTA; CDR2 reads FQGNSA. The V and J ends lost 0 bases and 4 bases, in that order; junction bases with no gene match: 8. The CDR3 is 16 residues long. The CDR3 DNA reads as TGTGCCAGCAGCTTAGCAAACCCAGGGGGCGGTTACGAGCAGTACTTC. This codes for CASSLANPGGGYEQYF.

This clonotype was recorded at least ten times. The CDR3 nucleotides read TGTGCCTCGGGGACAGGGGGCAATGAGCAGTTCTTC. Its translation is CASGTGGNEQFF. J is TRBJ2-1 and V is TRBV28; 11 bases match TRBD1. This CDR3 has 12 residues. The ends lost 11 bases at V and 6 bases at J; junction bases unmatched: 3. In germline, CDR1 is MDHEN, CDR2 SYDVKM.

In its sample, this clonotype was seen many times. The chain employs TRBV20-1 and TRBJ2-1, with D perhaps matching TRBD2 (6 bases). V shed 5 bases and J shed 5 bases, with 10 bases lying between them. CDR1 and CDR2 from the germline V gene are DFQATT and SNEGSKA (reference sequence). The CDR3 loop spans 12 amino acids. CDR3 sequence reads: CSAPAGNNEQFF. In nucleotides, the CDR3 is TGCAGTGCTCCAGCGGGCAACAATGAGCAGTTCTTC.

This clonotype was detected only a few times. This chain joins TRBV10-1 and TRBJ2-1, with TRBD2 matching over 10 bases. The ends lost 2 bases at V and 6 bases at J; junction bases unmatched: 4. This CDR3 region has 15 residues. Germline V gene sequence: CDR1 WNHNN, CDR2 SYGVQD (reference sequence). This chain's CDR3 is CASSETSGARNEQFF. CDR3 sequence (DNA): TGCGCCAGCAGTGAGACTAGCGGGGCACGCAATGAGCAGTTCTTC.

This clonotype was found many times. J is TRBJ2-2 and V is TRBV5-1, with D possibly TRBD2 on 5 matching bases. Germline V gene lookup returns CDR1 SGHRS and CDR2 YFSETQ. Between the trimmed V and J ends, which lost 0 bases and 5 bases, there was a span of 8 bases. The CDR3 loop spans 14 amino acids. In nucleotides, the CDR3 is TGCGCCAGCAGCTTGGATACGGGAACCGGGGAGCTGTTTTTT. This codes for CASSLDTGTGELFF.

This clonotype came up many times. This rearrangement joins TRBV12-3 or TRBV12-4 to TRBJ2-1; the D is unclear. This CDR3 contains 13 residues. V dropped 6 bases and J dropped 2 bases, with 8 bases sitting between them. The CDR3 sequence: CASRPGTYNEQFF. As DNA, the CDR3 is TGTGCCAGCAGACCTGGGACCTACAATGAGCAGTTCTTC.

This clonotype has a count of ten or more. The rearrangement links TRBV27 to TRBJ2-5, with a possible D match to TRBD2 (6 bases). Trimming took off 4 bases at V and 1 base at J, with 10 bases between the two ends. The V gene's germline CDR1 is MNHEY and CDR2 SMNVEV (reference sequence). The CDR3 sequence is 14 residues long. CDR3 region: CASSSWGVQETQYF. CDR3 DNA: TGTGCCAGCAGTTCCTGGGGGGTCCAAGAGACCCAGTACTTC.

This clonotype appeared many times. The V gene is TRBV20-1, the J gene TRBJ2-7, with no clear D. CDR3 length equals 13 residues. V lost 0 bases to trimming and J lost 3 bases, with 9 bases between them. The germline V gene encodes CDR1 DFQATT and CDR2 SNEGSKA (reference sequence). CDR3 nucleotides: TGCAGTGCTAGAGATAACGGAAACTACGAGCAGTACTTC. It codes for CSARDNGNYEQYF.

There are many counts of this clonotype. The V and J genes are TRBV27 and TRBJ1-2; D might be TRBD1 (6 bases). This CDR3 region has 13 residues. The V end was cut by 3 bases, the J end by 8 bases, with 13 bases between. Germline V gene lookup returns CDR1 MNHEY and CDR2 SMNVEV (reference sequence). This CDR3 is CASSLVQGKGYTF. DNA for the CDR3: TGTGCCAGCAGTTTGGTACAGGGAAAAGGCTACACCTTC.

This clonotype appeared many times. This chain uses TRBV24-1 with TRBJ1-2, with 9 nucleotides matching TRBD1. V trimming: 7 bases; J trimming: 7 bases; junction bases outside the gene matches: 3. There are 12 residues in the CDR3. Germline V lookup: CDR1 KGHDR, CDR2 SFDVKD. CDR3 coding DNA: TGTGCCACCAGCGGGACAGGGTTTGGCTACACCTTC. This encodes CATSGTGFGYTF.

This clonotype was seen at least ten times. This chain connects TRBV27 to TRBJ1-2; 9 bases map to TRBD1. This CDR3 is 13 amino acids long. V shed 6 bases, J shed 6 bases, and the junction held 5 bases outside the gene matches. CDR1 and CDR2 from the germline V gene are MNHEY and SMNVEV (reference sequence). The CDR3 sequence: CASRRTGGDGYTF. The CDR3 bases are TGTGCCAGCAGACGAACAGGGGGCGATGGCTACACCTTC.

The V call is TRBV18, the J call TRBJ2-5; D gene uncertain. The V and J ends lost 2 bases and 5 bases respectively, with 15 bases between them. Germline V CDR1 and CDR2: KGHSH, LQKENI. The CDR3 is 15 residues long. In nucleotides, the CDR3 is TGTGCCAGCTCACCAGTTGCCGCCCGGCTGGAGACCCAGTACTTC. Protein sequence: CASSPVAARLETQYF. Based on the CDR3 plus reference TRBV18 and TRBJ2-5, the full variable domain is NAGVMQNPRHLVRRRGQEARLRCSPMKGHSHVYWYRQLPEEGLKFMVYLQKENIIDESGMPKERFSAEFPKEGPSILRIQQVVRGDSAAYFCASSPVAARLETQYFGPGTRLLVL.